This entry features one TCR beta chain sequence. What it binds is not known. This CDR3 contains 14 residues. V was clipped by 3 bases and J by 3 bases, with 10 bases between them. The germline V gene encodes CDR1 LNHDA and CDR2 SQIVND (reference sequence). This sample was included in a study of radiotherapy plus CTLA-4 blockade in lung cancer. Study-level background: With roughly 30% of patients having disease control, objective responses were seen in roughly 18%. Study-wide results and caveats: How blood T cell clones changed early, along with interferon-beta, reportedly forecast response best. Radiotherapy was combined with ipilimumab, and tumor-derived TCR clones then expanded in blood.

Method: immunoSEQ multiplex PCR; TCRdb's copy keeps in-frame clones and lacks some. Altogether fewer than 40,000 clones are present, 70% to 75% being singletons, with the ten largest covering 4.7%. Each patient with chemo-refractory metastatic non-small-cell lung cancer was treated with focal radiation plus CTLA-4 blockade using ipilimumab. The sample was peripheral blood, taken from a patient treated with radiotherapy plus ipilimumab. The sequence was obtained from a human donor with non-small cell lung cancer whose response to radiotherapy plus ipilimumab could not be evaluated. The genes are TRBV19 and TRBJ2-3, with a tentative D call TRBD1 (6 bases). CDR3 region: CASSIPGVTDTQYF. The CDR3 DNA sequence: TGTGCCAGTAGTATTCCAGGGGTAACAGATACGCAGTATTTT.